Reported below is one T cell receptor beta chain. Here immunoSEQ multiplex PCR was the method, and the copy in TCRdb shows in-frame clones only, minus some. The sample has around 83,000 clones, around nine tenths seen once. The data derive from a study of blood T cell repertoires in COVID-19. The overall study: T cells, B-cell-depleted T cells, or PBMCs provided the cDNA or gDNA that served as material.

From germline, CDR1 is SGDLS and CDR2 YYNGEE. With 0 bases removed from V and 1 base from J, the gap between germline ends came to 18 bases. The CDR3 consists of 18 residues. The chain links TRBV9 to TRBJ2-3, with D maybe TRBD1 (5 bases). Sequencing was done on a sample of peripheral blood. This TCR derives from a man at least 80 years old with active or convalescent COVID-19. The CDR3 nucleotides are TGTGCCAGCAGCGTAGCTTTAGTGCAGGGATTGGGCACAGATACGCAGTATTTT. Encoded protein: CASSVALVQGLGTDTQYF.